The 3 T cell receptor beta chains listed next were all sequenced from one sample in a study of early T cells in non-severe SARS-CoV-2 infection. TCRdb reanalysed the 5' RACE reads using MiXCR and keeps one entry per CDR3 protein. Here the sample spans some 33,000 distinct CDR3 sequences, less than 6% being singletons. Sequencing was carried out using whole blood. All receptors come from an adult who was a healthcare worker with PCR-confirmed SARS-CoV-2 infection or an uninfected control (not recorded which).

This clonotype was counted at least ten times. The chain recombines TRBV19 with TRBJ1-6, with D possibly TRBD1 on 5 matching bases. Trimming shortened V by 3 bases and J by 7 bases, and 10 bases separated the two germline ends. The CDR3 extends over 14 amino acids. Germline CDR1 LNHDA, CDR2 SQIVND (reference sequence). The DNA for the CDR3 is TGTGCCAGTAGTATGGGACGGAGCAATTCACCCCTCCACTTT. Translated, it gives CASSMGRSNSPLHF.

The chain employs TRBV7-9 and TRBJ2-1; D tentatively fits TRBD1 or TRBD2 (6 bases each). CDR3 length: 15 residues. Trimming removed 7 bases from V and 13 bases from J, with 26 bases in between. The germline gives CDR1 SEHNR, CDR2 FQNEAQ (reference sequence). The CDR3 region has the DNA TGTGCCAGCACCAAGGGGCCGGGGGCCTCAGGGACACAGTTCTTC. It codes for CASTKGPGASGTQFF.

This clonotype was seen ten or more times. The rearrangement uses TRBV7-6 and TRBJ2-2; D possibly corresponds to TRBD1 (6 bases). The germline V and J ends were trimmed by 3 bases and 0 bases, with 11 bases remaining between them. CDR1 and CDR2 from the germline V gene are SGHVS and FNYEAQ. The CDR3 has 16 residues. CDR3 DNA sequence: TGTGCCAGCAGCTTGGCCGGGACATCGAACACCGGGGAGCTGTTTTTT. It translates to CASSLAGTSNTGELFF.